Listed here are 12 T cell receptor beta chains from one sample, sequenced in a study of T cells in Graves' hyperthyroidism and ophthalmopathy. Researchers amplified the TCR beta CDR3 regions from RNA transcripts. With the HTBI primer set, the TCR CDR3 went through a first round of RT-PCR. Each CDR3 protein gets one entry after TCRdb re-called the multiplex PCR reads with MiXCR. This sample has around 520,000 distinct CDR3 sequences, with 11% to 15% found just once. Input material: blood. Receptors originate from a woman aged 40 to 50 with Graves' hyperthyroidism.

Remarks on this clonotype: Possible read error: a much larger clone is one base away. The conserved phenylalanine or tryptophan normally closing the CDR3 is absent here, so this likely arose from a read error. The CDR3 reads CASSGTGPNTEAFL. The CDR3 nucleotides are TGTGCCAGCAGCGGGACAGGACCGAACACTGAAGCTTTCCTT. The gene calls are TRBV5-6 and TRBJ1-1, with TRBD1 identical over 8 bases. CDR1 SGHDT and CDR2 YYEEEE come from the germline V gene. The CDR3 has 14 amino acids. Germline trimming cut 4 bases from V and 1 base from J; bases unmatched to any gene: 3.

This clonotype was recorded only once. The chain employs TRBV19 and TRBJ2-7; TRBD2 aligns across 8 bases. Per germline, CDR1 LNHDA and CDR2 SQIVND (reference sequence). The CDR3 contains 11 residues. The CDR3 loop is CAAGLVHEQYF. The DNA of the CDR3 is TGTGCTGCGGGACTAGTCCACGAGCAGTACTTC.

There are a few counts of this clonotype. As DNA, the CDR3 is TGTGCCAGCAGCGAGACTCATGATGATGAGCAGTTCTTC. Translation: CASSETHDDEQFF. The genes are TRBV7-3 and TRBJ2-1; no firm D call. The CDR3 sequence is 13 residues long. Per germline, CDR1 SGHTA and CDR2 FQGTGA. Trimming stripped 5 bases from V and 8 bases from J, with 13 bases between. The complete variable domain, with remaining parts taken from reference TRBV7-3 and TRBJ2-1, reads GAGVSQTPSNKVTEKGKYVELRCDPISGHTALYWYRQSLGQGPEFLIYFQGTGAADDSGLPNDRFFAVRPEGSVSTLKIQRTERGDSAVYLCASSETHDDEQFFGPGTRLTVL.

This clonotype was detected ten times or more. Here the CDR3 reads CASSLTGDGYEQYF. CDR3 nucleotide sequence: TGTGCCAGCAGCTTAACAGGGGATGGTTACGAGCAGTACTTC. The chain joins TRBV7-6 to TRBJ2-7, with 7 bases aligning to TRBD1. V dropped 2 bases and J dropped 4; count of bases not matched to a gene: 5. CDR1 and CDR2 (germline): SGHVS, FNYEAQ. This CDR3 is built from 14 residues.

The table lists this clonotype with many counts. The DNA for the CDR3 is TGTGCCAGCAGTGAGGACTTGCTCTATGATACGCAGTATTTT. Its protein product is CASSEDLLYDTQYF. V gene TRBV2 combines with J gene TRBJ2-3, with D possibly TRBD2 on 5 matching bases. CDR1 is SNHLY and CDR2 is FYNNEI in the germline V gene. The CDR3 is 14 residues long. With 3 bases removed from V and 6 bases from J, the gap between germline ends came to 13 bases.

V usage is TRBV5-1 and J usage is TRBJ2-7; D might be TRBD1 (7 bases). V was clipped by 3 bases and J by 2 bases, with 15 bases between them. Per the germline V gene, CDR1 is SGHRS and CDR2 is YFSETQ. The CDR3 has 15 amino acids. Written as DNA, the CDR3 is TGCGCCAGCAGCTCCACAGGGGACTCCACCTACGAGCAGTACTTC. Translation: CASSSTGDSTYEQYF.

This clonotype was seen at least ten times. The chain uses TRBV29-1 and TRBJ1-2; tentatively, D is TRBD1 (5 bases). The CDR3 contains 13 residues. CDR1 and CDR2 (germline): SQVTM, ANQGSEA. Trimming removed 5 bases from V and 5 bases from J, with 15 bases in between. The CDR3: CSVTITGPYGYTF. The CDR3 DNA is TGCAGCGTTACAATAACAGGACCTTATGGCTACACCTTC.

Many counts were recorded for this clonotype. The chain couples TRBV11-2 to TRBJ2-3; tentative D call: TRBD1 (5 bases). Trimming cost V 2 bases and J 6 bases, with 9 bases left between them. The CDR3 consists of 13 residues. CDR1 is SGHAT and CDR2 is FQNNGV in the germline V gene. This CDR3 is CASSLQGWDTQYF. CDR3 sequence (DNA): TGTGCCAGCAGCTTACAGGGTTGGGATACGCAGTATTTT.

In DNA form, the CDR3 reads TGTGCCAGCACGTTCAGGAACTCACCCCTCCACTTT. Residues: CASTFRNSPLHF. This chain joins TRBV6-1 and TRBJ1-6, with unresolved D. Germline V gene sequence: CDR1 MNHNS, CDR2 SASEGT. CDR3 size: 12 residues. Trimming left V 7 bases short and J 10 bases short, with 11 bases between.

This clonotype has a handful of counts. The V and J genes are TRBV4-1 and TRBJ1-1; D possibly corresponds to TRBD1 (6 bases). V was shortened by 0 bases and J by 5 bases, with 16 bases between the two germline ends. Germline values: CDR1 MGHRA, CDR2 YSYEKL. CDR3 length: 16 residues. The CDR3 protein is CASSQERNRAATEAFF. CDR3 DNA sequence: TGCGCCAGCAGCCAAGAGAGGAACAGGGCGGCAACTGAAGCTTTCTTT.

This clonotype was seen many times. CDR3 loop: CASSMASGRDEQFF. Written as DNA, the CDR3 is TGTGCCAGCAGTATGGCTAGCGGGAGGGATGAGCAGTTCTTC. The V call is TRBV2, the J call TRBJ2-1, with 12 nucleotides matching TRBD2. V was clipped by 5 bases and J by 8 bases; unmatched bases: 4. Looked up from germline, CDR1 is SNHLY and CDR2 is FYNNEI. The CDR3 has 14 amino acids.

J is TRBJ2-1 and V is TRBV11-3; either TRBD1 or TRBD2 may fit D (5 bases each). CDR3 length: 15 residues. The V gene's germline CDR1 is SGHNT and CDR2 YENEEA. V was trimmed by 1 base and J by 7 bases, leaving 14 bases between them. Written as DNA, the CDR3 is TGTGCCAGCAGCTTAGCCCCGGGGCCCACTAATGAGCAGTTCTTC. Translating gives CASSLAPGPTNEQFF.